One and the same sample provided the 25 T cell receptor beta chains below, sequenced in a study of cytomegalovirus exposure and HLA in healthy donors. Profiled with immunoSEQ multiplex PCR; TCRdb holds only in-frame clones, not every one. The sample includes some 60,000 clones, about 94% of them seen just once. Sequencing input: PBMCs. The receptors were gathered from a man aged 18 to 29 in good health and CMV-seropositive.

This chain connects TRBV11-3 to TRBJ2-2; maybe TRBD2 (5 bases). The CDR3 is 12 residues long. Trimming cost V 3 bases and J 12 bases, with 11 bases left between them. In germline, CDR1 is SGHNT, CDR2 YENEEA. CDR3 bases: TGTGCCAGCAGCTTTACCCGGGGTCAGCTGTTTTTT. This translates into CASSFTRGQLFF.

The chain recombines TRBV5-1 with TRBJ2-7, with TRBD2 identical over 9 bases. Germline V gene data show CDR1 as SGHRS and CDR2 as YFSETQ. This CDR3 comprises 17 residues. After removal of 0 bases from V and 4 bases from J, the junction contained 11 bases not matched to a gene. CDR3 sequence reads: CASSLAIAGVRLYEQYF. The CDR3 DNA follows: TGCGCCAGCAGCTTGGCGATAGCGGGAGTCCGTTTGTACGAGCAGTACTTC.

The chain uses TRBV6-1 and TRBJ2-7; 7 bases are a match to TRBD1. The CDR3 runs 14 residues. CDR1 is MNHNS and CDR2 is SASEGT in the germline V gene. The J segment lost 0 bases and the V segment lost 3 bases, leaving 2 bases of the junction unmatched. In DNA form, the CDR3 reads TGTGCCAGCAGTGACAGGGACAGCTCCTACGAGCAGTACTTC. Translating it yields CASSDRDSSYEQYF.

V is TRBV7-2 and J is TRBJ2-7; 9 bases agree with TRBD1. The ends lost 4 bases at V and 2 bases at J; junction bases unmatched: 0. CDR1 and CDR2 from the germline V gene are SGHTA and FQGNSA. The CDR3 covers 13 residues. CDR3 sequence: CASSWTGAYEQYF. The CDR3 DNA reads as TGTGCCAGCAGCTGGACAGGGGCCTACGAGCAGTACTTC.

The rearrangement links TRBV12-5 to TRBJ2-2; 9 bases are shared with TRBD1. Trimming removed 2 bases from V and 9 bases from J; junction bases left unmatched: 13. CDR3 length: 17 residues. Germline-derived CDR1 and CDR2 are LGHNT and FRNRAP. CDR3 bases: TGTGCTAGTGGTTTGACCGAGGGACAGGGCGGTGGATGGGAGCTGTTTTTT. Residues: CASGLTEGQGGGWELFF.

The chain joins TRBV4-1 to TRBJ1-1, with a tentative D call TRBD1 (6 bases). V was clipped by 3 bases and J by 0 bases, with 17 bases between them. The CDR3 extends over 17 amino acids. Germline assignment: CDR1 MGHRA and CDR2 YSYEKL. The CDR3 region is CASSQGMLRDMNTEAFF. CDR3 DNA: TGCGCCAGCAGCCAGGGGATGTTACGGGACATGAACACTGAAGCTTTCTTT.

V gene TRBV6-1 combines with J gene TRBJ2-7; the match to TRBD1 covers 10 bases. The CDR3 covers 16 residues. Germline trimming cut 4 bases from V and 7 bases from J; bases unmatched to any gene: 13. Germline V lookup: CDR1 MNHNS, CDR2 SASEGT. The CDR3 protein is CASSAYDRGLSSEQYF. The CDR3 DNA is TGTGCCAGCAGTGCTTACGACAGGGGGCTGTCTAGTGAGCAGTACTTC.

This clone was seen a single time. V and J are TRBV19 and TRBJ1-5, with D possibly matching TRBD1 (5 bases). The CDR3 has 15 residues. The V gene lost 7 bases and the J gene lost 5 bases, with 18 bases spanning the gap. Germline V gene data show CDR1 as LNHDA and CDR2 as SQIVND (reference sequence). This CDR3 is CASTTRDSWDQPQHF. CDR3 nucleotides: TGTGCCAGTACCACGCGAGACAGCTGGGATCAGCCCCAGCATTTT.

DNA of the CDR3: TGTGCCAGCAGTTTAGGAGGGTTCAGCGGGGAGCTGTTTTTT. This sequence encodes CASSLGGFSGELFF. V usage is TRBV28 and J usage is TRBJ2-2, with a possible D match to TRBD2 (6 bases). In germline, CDR1 is MDHEN, CDR2 SYDVKM. The CDR3 covers 14 residues. V was clipped by 2 bases and J by 7 bases, with 11 bases between them.

This clone was recorded once. J is TRBJ1-5 and V is TRBV5-3, with TRBD1 identical over 10 bases. TRBV5-3 counts as an open reading frame of uncertain function. This CDR3 is built from 19 residues. With 3 bases clipped from V and 0 bases from J, the junction kept 12 bases outside the gene matches. CDR3 bases: TGTGCCAGAAGCTCAAGTCCCGGGACAGGGGTTGTTAGCAATCAGCCCCAGCATTTT. Protein: CARSSSPGTGVVSNQPQHF.

This chain links TRBV6-5 with TRBJ2-3; 7 nucleotides agree with TRBD2. V shed 2 bases and J 6 bases; nucleotides not matched to a gene: 8. The germline V gene encodes CDR1 MNHEY and CDR2 SVGAGI. The CDR3 runs to 15 residues. In nucleotides, the CDR3 is TGTGCCAGCAGTTACGGAGGGCTCGGGGGGGATACGCAGTATTTT. This gives the protein CASSYGGLGGDTQYF.

For the CDR3, the DNA is TGTGCCAGCAGCCAATCGAGGAACACTGAAGCTTTCTTT. Translated: CASSQSRNTEAFF. V gene TRBV16 combines with J gene TRBJ1-1, with D hard to call. Germline CDR1 reads KGHSY; CDR2 reads FQNENV. The CDR3 is 13 amino acids. V lost 0 bases to trimming and J lost 1 base, with 3 bases between them. Together with reference TRBV16 and TRBJ1-1, the CDR3 gives the full variable domain: GEEVAQTPKHLVRGEGQKAKLYCAPIKGHSYVFWYQQVLKNEFKFLISFQNENVFDETGMPKERFSAKCLPNSPCSLEIQATKLEDSAVYFCASSQSRNTEAFFGQGTRLTVV.

The chain carries TRBV4-2 and TRBJ2-3, with 7 bases matching TRBD2. The CDR3 covers 17 residues. Germline trimming cut 0 bases from V and 1 base from J; bases unmatched to any gene: 7. Germline values: CDR1 LGHNA, CDR2 YNFKEQ. The CDR3 bases are TGTGCCAGCAGCCAAGATGGGCCCGCGGGGGGCACAGATACGCAGTATTTT. Translating it yields CASSQDGPAGGTDTQYF.

This clone came up once. The gene calls are TRBV4-1 and TRBJ1-6; D is perhaps TRBD1 (6 bases). The CDR3 covers 16 residues. CDR1 and CDR2 (germline): MGHRA, YSYEKL. V lost 4 bases and J lost 8, with 18 bases in between. CDR3 amino acids: CASSPLGGKGDSPLHF. DNA for the CDR3: TGCGCCAGCAGCCCCCTGGGAGGGAAGGGGGATTCACCCCTCCACTTT.

The rearrangement links TRBV11-2 to TRBJ1-1; TRBD1 agrees at 8 bases. The length of the CDR3 is 15 residues. The germline V gene has CDR1 SGHAT and CDR2 FQNNGV. Trimming cost V 5 bases and J 5 bases; bases outside gene matches: 10. The CDR3 nucleotides are TGTGCCAGCAGCAACCTCCAGGGGGCTGGAACTGAAGCTTTCTTT. Its translation: CASSNLQGAGTEAFF.

This clone was recorded once. The CDR3, as DNA: TGTGCCAGCAGTTACTCAACAGGGGGTCGCCCTGAAGCTTTCTTT. Its protein product is CASSYSTGGRPEAFF. The chain has TRBV6-5 and TRBJ1-1; the match to TRBD1 covers 8 bases. From germline, CDR1 is MNHEY and CDR2 SVGAGI. This CDR3 has 15 amino acids. V shed 0 bases, J shed 6 bases, and the junction held 6 bases outside the gene matches.

The CDR3 here is CASSSPYVKGRLYEQYF. In DNA, the CDR3 is TGCGCCAGCAGCTCCCCTTATGTAAAGGGGCGCTTGTACGAGCAGTACTTC. The chain couples TRBV5-1 to TRBJ2-7; perhaps TRBD1 as D (5 bases). CDR3 length: 17 residues. Germline CDR1 and CDR2: SGHRS and YFSETQ. V was pared by 3 bases and J by 4 bases, with 23 bases between.

This sequence joins TRBV5-6 and TRBJ2-3, with D unresolved. CDR3 length: 12 amino acids. V lost 4 bases and J 2 bases, leaving 5 bases between the germline ends. Germline values: CDR1 SGHDT, CDR2 YYEEEE. The CDR3 region has the DNA TGTGCCAGCAGCGGAGCCACAGATACGCAGTATTTT. Translated, it gives CASSGATDTQYF.

V and J are TRBV9 and TRBJ2-5; TRBD1 agrees at 9 bases. J gave up 12 bases and V 3 bases, and 9 bases lay outside the gene matches. Germline V gene data show CDR1 as SGDLS and CDR2 as YYNGEE. The CDR3 runs 13 residues. The CDR3 loop reads CASSANAWDREYF. Written as DNA, the CDR3 is TGTGCCAGCAGCGCGAACGCCTGGGACAGGGAGTACTTC.

The chain combines TRBV4-1 with TRBJ1-2, with unresolved D. The CDR3 sequence is 13 residues long. Germline V gives CDR1 MGHRA, CDR2 YSYEKL. V dropped 3 bases and J dropped 8 bases, with 13 bases sitting between them. The CDR3: CASSHAEMRGYTF. The CDR3 coding sequence is TGCGCCAGCAGCCACGCAGAAATGAGGGGCTACACCTTC.

This chain joins TRBV18 and TRBJ1-1; the D is unclear. Germline-derived CDR1 and CDR2 are KGHSH and LQKENI. The CDR3 is 14 residues long. V was clipped by 0 bases and J by 4 bases, with 9 bases between them. This CDR3 reads CASSPPLSSTEAFF. CDR3 nucleotide sequence: TGTGCCAGCTCACCACCTCTGTCGAGCACTGAAGCTTTCTTT.

The sample holds a few counts of this clone. The chain links TRBV9 to TRBJ1-2; D gene uncertain. This CDR3 is built from 11 residues. V was clipped by 4 bases and J by 8 bases, with 9 bases between them. The germline gives CDR1 SGDLS, CDR2 YYNGEE. The CDR3 DNA reads as TGTGCCAGCAGCCCTCTCGAGGGCTACACCTTC. Its translation is CASSPLEGYTF.

J is TRBJ2-5 and V is TRBV7-8; possible D gene TRBD1, 5 bases. The CDR3 spans 13 residues. V was shortened by 3 bases and J by 4 bases, with 9 bases between the two germline ends. Germline V gives CDR1 SGHVS, CDR2 FQNEAQ. CDR3 amino acids: CASSLGRGETQYF. The CDR3 bases are TGTGCCAGCAGCTTGGGTAGGGGAGAGACCCAGTACTTC.

V usage is TRBV5-5 and J usage is TRBJ2-7, with D tentatively TRBD2 (6 bases). The germline CDR1 and CDR2 sequences are SGHKS and YYEKEE (reference sequence). Between the trimmed V and J ends, which lost 4 bases and 5 bases, there was a span of 19 bases. The length of the CDR3 is 15 residues. The CDR3 here is CASSLTSTDYDEQYF. CDR3 in DNA: TGTGCCAGCAGCCTAACTAGCACAGATTACGACGAGCAGTACTTC.

The chain employs TRBV7-8 and TRBJ2-6; D ambiguous. Trimming shortened V by 7 bases and J by 3 bases, and 10 bases separated the two germline ends. CDR3 length: 14 amino acids. Germline CDR1 SGHVS, CDR2 FQNEAQ. The CDR3 here is CASTNPGGANVLTF. The DNA for the CDR3 is TGTGCCAGCACCAACCCGGGTGGGGCCAACGTCCTGACTTTC.